What follows is one T cell receptor (beta chain) and its context. Its antigen remains unidentified. The record originates from a study of PD-1 blockade in mismatch repair-deficient tumors. Whole-study results and caveats: Rapid post-treatment expansion, then contraction, generally preceding radiologic response, marked tumor-resident clones.

The V segment lost 2 bases and the J segment 4 bases; nucleotides outside the gene matches: 8. Germline V CDR1 and CDR2: MNHEY, SVGAGI. The length of the CDR3 is 16 residues. Every patient had mismatch repair deficiency by PCR or immunohistochemistry. Produced via immunoSEQ multiplex PCR; TCRdb's table is partial and in-frame only. The sample gives almost 9,500 clones, more than 80% of which show up once; approximately 0.91% is in the top ten. The source of this sequence is an adult with mismatch repair-deficient cancer. The sample in question was PBMCs, obtained about 48 weeks after starting pembrolizumab. This chain connects TRBV6-5 to TRBJ2-7; 10 nucleotides agree with TRBD2. Here the CDR3 reads CASSYLAGAEFYEQYF. DNA of the CDR3: TGTGCCAGCAGTTACCTAGCGGGAGCCGAATTTTACGAGCAGTACTTC.